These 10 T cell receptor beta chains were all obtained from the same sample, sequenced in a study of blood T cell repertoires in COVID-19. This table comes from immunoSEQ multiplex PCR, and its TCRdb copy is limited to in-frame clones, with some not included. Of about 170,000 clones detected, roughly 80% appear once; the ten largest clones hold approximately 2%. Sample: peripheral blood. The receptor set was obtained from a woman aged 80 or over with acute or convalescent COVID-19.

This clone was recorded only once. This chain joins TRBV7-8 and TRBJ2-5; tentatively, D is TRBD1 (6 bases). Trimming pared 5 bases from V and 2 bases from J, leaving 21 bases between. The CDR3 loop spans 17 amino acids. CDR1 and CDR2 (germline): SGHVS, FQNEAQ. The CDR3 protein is CASSADGSGRGQETQYF. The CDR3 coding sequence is TGTGCCAGCAGCGCCGACGGCAGTGGCAGGGGACAAGAGACCCAGTACTTC.

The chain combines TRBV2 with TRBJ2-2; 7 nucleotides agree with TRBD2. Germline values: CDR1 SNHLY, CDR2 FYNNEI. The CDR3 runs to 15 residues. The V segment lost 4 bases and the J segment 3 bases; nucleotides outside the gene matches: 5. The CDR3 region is CASSGGGGDTGELFF. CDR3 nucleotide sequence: TGTGCCAGCAGTGGCGGGGGAGGCGACACCGGGGAGCTGTTTTTT. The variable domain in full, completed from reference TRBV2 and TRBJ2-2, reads EPEVTQTPSHQVTQMGQEVILRCVPISNHLYFYWYRQILGQKVEFLVSFYNNEISEKSEIFDDQFSVERPDGSNFTLKIRSTKLEDSAMYFCASSGGGGDTGELFFGEGSRLTVL.

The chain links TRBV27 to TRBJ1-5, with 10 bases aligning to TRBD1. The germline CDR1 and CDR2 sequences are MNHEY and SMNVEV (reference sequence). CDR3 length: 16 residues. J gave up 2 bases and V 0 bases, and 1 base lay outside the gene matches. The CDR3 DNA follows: TGTGCCAGCAGTTTATCCGGGACAGGGGGCAATCAGCCCCAGCATTTT. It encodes CASSLSGTGGNQPQHF.

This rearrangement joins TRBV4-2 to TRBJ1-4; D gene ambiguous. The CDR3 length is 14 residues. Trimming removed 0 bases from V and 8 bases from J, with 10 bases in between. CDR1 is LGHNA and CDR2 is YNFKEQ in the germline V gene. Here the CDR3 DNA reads TGTGCCAGCAGCCAAGATCCGGGTTGGGAAAAACTGTTTTTT. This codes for CASSQDPGWEKLFF.

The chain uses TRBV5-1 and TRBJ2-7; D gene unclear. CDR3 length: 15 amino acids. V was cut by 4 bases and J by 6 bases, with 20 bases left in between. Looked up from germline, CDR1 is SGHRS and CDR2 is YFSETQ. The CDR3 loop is CASSVEPLIRREQYF. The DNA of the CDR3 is TGCGCCAGCAGCGTGGAACCACTCATTCGTCGCGAGCAGTACTTC.

CDR3 sequence: CSVGDRATGELFF. CDR3 in DNA: TGCAGCGTTGGGGACAGGGCTACCGGGGAGCTGTTTTTT. The chain couples TRBV29-1 to TRBJ2-2; 9 nucleotides match TRBD1. From germline, CDR1 is SQVTM and CDR2 ANQGSEA. The CDR3 length is 13 residues. The junction had 2 bases not matched to a gene; V was cut back by 4 bases and J by 5 bases.

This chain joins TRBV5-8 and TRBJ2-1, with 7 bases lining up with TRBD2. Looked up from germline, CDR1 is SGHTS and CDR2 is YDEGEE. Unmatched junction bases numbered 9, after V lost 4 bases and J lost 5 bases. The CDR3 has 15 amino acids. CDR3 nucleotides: TGTGCCAGCAGCCAATACCGGACTAGACACAATGAGCAGTTCTTC. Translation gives CASSQYRTRHNEQFF.

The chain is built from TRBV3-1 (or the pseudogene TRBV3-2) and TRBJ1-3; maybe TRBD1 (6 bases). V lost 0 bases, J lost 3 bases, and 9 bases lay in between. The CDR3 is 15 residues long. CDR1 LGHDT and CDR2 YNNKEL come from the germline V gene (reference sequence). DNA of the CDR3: TGTGCCAGCAGCCAAGACAGGGGTCGTGGAAACACCATATATTTT. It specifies CASSQDRGRGNTIYF.

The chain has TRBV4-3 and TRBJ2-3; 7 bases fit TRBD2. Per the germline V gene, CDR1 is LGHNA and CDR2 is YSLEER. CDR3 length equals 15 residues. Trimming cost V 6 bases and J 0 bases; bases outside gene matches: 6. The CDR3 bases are TGCGCCAGCAGTCGAGAGACTAGCAGCACAGATACGCAGTATTTT. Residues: CASSRETSSTDTQYF.

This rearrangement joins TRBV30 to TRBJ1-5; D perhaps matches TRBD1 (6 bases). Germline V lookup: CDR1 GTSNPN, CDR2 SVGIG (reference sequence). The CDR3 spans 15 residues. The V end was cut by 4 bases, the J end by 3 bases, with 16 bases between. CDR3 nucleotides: TGTGCCTGGACTGGAGCAGGACAGCTCAATCAGCCCCAGCATTTT. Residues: CAWTGAGQLNQPQHF.